This entry lists 22 T cell receptor beta chains sequenced from one sample in a study of T cells in Graves' hyperthyroidism and ophthalmopathy. Amplified TCR beta CDR3 regions came from RNA transcripts. Primed by the HTBI set, a first-round RT-PCR was run on the TCR CDR3. TCRdb re-called the multiplex PCR reads through MiXCR, storing one row per CDR3 protein. The sample contains around 350,000 distinct CDR3 sequences, about 18% of which appear only once. Sequenced material: blood. Receptors originate from a woman aged 30 to 39 with Graves' hyperthyroidism that later progressed to Graves' ophthalmopathy.

This clonotype was observed many times. Written as DNA, the CDR3 is TGTGCCAGCAGTTTCTTTAAGGGGGGTCGACCTAATGAAAAACTGTTTTTT. It codes for CASSFFKGGRPNEKLFF. The chain couples TRBV12-3 or TRBV12-4 to TRBJ1-4; D is perhaps TRBD1 (6 bases). CDR3 length: 17 amino acids. With 3 bases removed from V and 3 bases from J, the gap between germline ends came to 17 bases.

This clonotype showed up many times. The chain uses TRBV5-1 and TRBJ1-4; a weak D match, TRBD1 (5 bases). Per germline, CDR1 SGHRS and CDR2 YFSETQ. This CDR3 comprises 14 residues. Trimming stripped 0 bases from V and 8 bases from J, with 11 bases between. The DNA for the CDR3 is TGCGCCAGCAGCTTGGGACAGCGGGTCGAAAAACTGTTTTTT. Its translation: CASSLGQRVEKLFF.

This clonotype was seen at least ten times. The chain links TRBV11-2 to TRBJ2-2; D tentatively reads TRBD1 or TRBD2 (5 bases each). CDR1 is SGHAT and CDR2 is FQNNGV in the germline V gene. Trimming pared 1 base from V and 14 bases from J, leaving 14 bases between. There are 13 residues in the CDR3. The chain's CDR3 is CASSLGLRGVLFF. Written as DNA, the CDR3 is TGTGCCAGCAGCTTAGGTTTAAGGGGAGTCCTGTTTTTT.

This clonotype was recorded a few times. The genes are TRBV19 and TRBJ2-3; D is perhaps TRBD1 or TRBD2 (5 bases each). The CDR3 totals 19 residues. CDR1 LNHDA and CDR2 SQIVND come from the germline V gene (reference sequence). The V end lost 3 bases, the J end lost 0 bases, and 22 bases lay between the germline ends. CDR3: CASSIGFNGATISTDTQYF. Here the CDR3 DNA reads TGTGCCAGTAGTATCGGATTCAACGGGGCCACCATTAGCACAGATACGCAGTATTTT.

V usage is TRBV5-8 and J usage is TRBJ2-3; a weak D match, TRBD2 (6 bases). Trimming stripped 2 bases from V and 6 bases from J, with 16 bases between. Germline CDR1 SGHTS, CDR2 YDEGEE. This CDR3 has 15 amino acids. DNA for the CDR3: TGTGCCAGCAGCTTTGGGGGACTGGAAGGGGATACGCAGTATTTT. It specifies CASSFGGLEGDTQYF.

In this sample, this clonotype turned up a few times. This rearrangement joins TRBV2 to TRBJ1-1, with D perhaps matching TRBD1 (5 bases). Germline loops: CDR1 SNHLY, CDR2 FYNNEI. V gave up 7 bases and J gave up 0 bases, with 15 bases separating them. The CDR3 consists of 15 residues. DNA for the CDR3: TGTGCCAGCACCGAGGTGGGGGTGGTGAACACTGAAGCTTTCTTT. It encodes CASTEVGVVNTEAFF.

At least ten counts were recorded for this clonotype. The gene calls are TRBV3-1 and TRBJ2-1; 7 bases align to TRBD2. V trimming: 5 bases; J trimming: 2 bases; junction bases outside the gene matches: 6. Germline V CDR1 and CDR2: LGHDT, YNNKEL (reference sequence). This CDR3 spans 15 amino acids. The DNA for the CDR3 is TGTGCCAGCAGCAATAGCGGGTGGGCCTACAATGAGCAGTTCTTC. Translation: CASSNSGWAYNEQFF.

CDR3 protein: CASSFGQFDLRGTEAFF. The CDR3 DNA reads as TGTGCCAGCAGTTTTGGTCAGTTTGATCTGCGCGGCACTGAAGCTTTCTTT. The genes are TRBV12-3 or TRBV12-4 and TRBJ1-1; D is ambiguous. There are 17 residues in the CDR3. Trimming took 3 bases from V and 4 from J, leaving 21 bases between them.

As for this clonotype: One junction end does not reproduce the germline sequence, and a read error may be involved. This sequence joins TRBV6-1 and TRBJ2-2; D is ambiguous. Germline CDR1 MNHNS, CDR2 SASEGT. The CDR3 length is 13 residues. The chain's CDR3 is CASREVGTGELFF. CDR3 in DNA: TGTGCCAGCAGAGAAGTGGGCACCGGGGAGCTGTTTTTT.

This clonotype was seen repeatedly, ten times or more. The chain has TRBV20-1 and TRBJ2-1; unclear D gene. The CDR3 is 11 amino acids. Trimming took off 3 bases at V and 8 bases at J, with 8 bases between the two ends. Germline V gives CDR1 DFQATT, CDR2 SNEGSKA (reference sequence). CDR3 protein: CSARAYYEQFF. The CDR3 DNA sequence: TGCAGTGCTAGGGCTTATTATGAGCAGTTCTTC.

This clonotype was seen ten or more times. The chain joins TRBV28 to TRBJ1-4, with a tentative D call TRBD1 (5 bases). CDR1 MDHEN and CDR2 SYDVKM come from the germline V gene. CDR3 size: 15 residues. The ends were cut back, 5 bases at V and 7 bases at J, with 17 bases in the middle. CDR3 protein: CASSEVGGKREKLFF. The DNA for the CDR3 is TGTGCCAGCAGTGAGGTGGGGGGGAAACGTGAAAAACTGTTTTTT.

This clonotype was seen repeatedly, ten times or more. The rearrangement uses TRBV4-1 and TRBJ2-5; D is perhaps TRBD2 (6 bases). This CDR3 comprises 16 residues. V lost 5 bases and J lost 3, with 19 bases in between. CDR1 and CDR2 from the germline V gene are MGHRA and YSYEKL. Written as DNA, the CDR3 is TGCGCCAGCAGCTTACCACCGGGACTGAACGAAGAGACCCAGTACTTC. Its translation: CASSLPPGLNEETQYF.

This clonotype was seen ten or more times. The J gene is TRBJ2-7, the V gene TRBV14; D uncertain. V was shortened by 1 base and J by 3 bases, with 19 bases between the two germline ends. There are 17 residues in the CDR3. Germline CDR1 and CDR2: SGHDN and FVKESK. The CDR3 spells CASSQGFAPVRIYEQYF. The CDR3 DNA reads as TGTGCCAGCAGCCAAGGTTTTGCCCCGGTAAGAATCTACGAGCAGTACTTC.

This clonotype was seen at least ten times. The V call is TRBV10-1, the J call TRBJ1-2; unclear D gene. Trimming removed 0 bases at V and 5 bases at J, with 10 bases between. CDR1 is WNHNN, CDR2 SYGVQD, per germline (reference sequence). This CDR3 contains 14 residues. The DNA for the CDR3 is TGCGCCAGCAGTGAGTCGACTCGGGGTTATGGCTACACCTTC. It yields the protein CASSESTRGYGYTF.

The gene calls are TRBV10-2 and TRBJ1-4; no definite D call. This CDR3 is 14 amino acids long. Looked up from germline, CDR1 is WSHSY and CDR2 is SAAADI. V lost 4 bases and J lost 7, with 13 bases in between. The DNA of the CDR3 is TGCGCCAGCAGTGGAGGGAGTTTCGGTGAAAAACTGTTTTTT. Amino acids: CASSGGSFGEKLFF.

This clonotype occurred once. The V gene is TRBV20-1, the J gene TRBJ1-5, with D possibly being TRBD1 (5 bases). CDR3 length equals 14 residues. Trimming left V 3 bases short and J 0 bases short, with 9 bases between. Germline CDR1 reads DFQATT; CDR2 reads SNEGSKA (reference sequence). The CDR3 region has the DNA TGCAGTGCTAGCCCCGGACATAGCAATCAGCCCCAGCATTTT. Translating it yields CSASPGHSNQPQHF.

In its sample, this clonotype was seen a few times. CDR3: CASSYSGRGRSGNTIYF. For the CDR3, the DNA is TGTGCCAGCAGTTACTCGGGACGAGGGAGGTCTGGAAACACCATATATTTT. The gene calls are TRBV6-5 and TRBJ1-3; D is perhaps TRBD1 (5 bases). Germline loops: CDR1 MNHEY, CDR2 SVGAGI. V was trimmed by 0 bases and J by 1 base, leaving 13 bases between them. CDR3 length: 17 amino acids.

This clonotype was seen repeatedly, ten times or more. J is TRBJ1-1 and V is TRBV2; perhaps TRBD1 as D (5 bases). CDR3 length: 14 amino acids. The ends were cut back, 6 bases at V and 1 base at J, with 12 bases in the middle. Germline V gene lookup returns CDR1 SNHLY and CDR2 FYNNEI. CDR3 DNA sequence: TGTGCCAGCAGGGTTGGAGGGGCGAACACTGAAGCTTTCTTT. Its protein is CASRVGGANTEAFF.

This clonotype came up a few times. A read error may explain this, as a much larger clone is one base away. The chain recombines TRBV7-8 with TRBJ1-2; 8 bases align to TRBD1. Germline V gives CDR1 SGHVS, CDR2 FQNEAQ. V gave up 1 base and J gave up 5 bases; unmatched junction bases: 3. The CDR3 is 14 amino acids. The DNA for the CDR3 is TGTGCCAGCAGCTTAGGACAGGGGAAGTATGGCTACACCTTC. This gives the protein CASSLGQGKYGYTF.

Ten or more counts support this clonotype. The DNA for the CDR3 is TGTGCCAGTAGTGTCCCACAGATGAACACTGAAGCTTTCTTT. Its translation: CASSVPQMNTEAFF. The chain employs TRBV19 and TRBJ1-1; D remains unclear. The CDR3 is made up of 14 amino acids. Germline V gene sequence: CDR1 LNHDA, CDR2 SQIVND (reference sequence). V was cut by 5 bases and J by 0 bases, with 10 bases left in between.

This clonotype came up a few times. The J gene is TRBJ2-1, the V gene TRBV5-4, with D perhaps matching TRBD2 (6 bases). Per the germline V gene, CDR1 is SGHNT and CDR2 is YYREEE (reference sequence). This CDR3 comprises 15 residues. V was shortened by 2 bases and J by 10 bases, with 19 bases between the two germline ends. CDR3 in DNA: TGTGCCAGCAGCTTCCGCGGGAAAGGGATCGACGAGCAGTTCTTC. Its protein is CASSFRGKGIDEQFF.

This clonotype was observed at least ten times. This chain links TRBV12-3 or TRBV12-4 with TRBJ1-1; D unresolved. The CDR3 runs to 16 residues. V was shortened by 6 bases and J by 4 bases, with 21 bases between the two germline ends. The CDR3 loop is CASRRGSRREGTEAFF. In nucleotides, the CDR3 is TGTGCCAGCAGACGGGGATCCCGGAGGGAAGGCACTGAAGCTTTCTTT.